In this sample, the clone carrying this T cell receptor (beta chain) turned up many times. The germline V gene encodes CDR1 SGHVS and CDR2 FNYEAQ. This CDR3 comprises 11 residues. TCRdb independently ran MiXCR on the PCR reads; one entry per CDR3 protein. The sample holds several thousand distinct CDR3 sequences, 43% seen once. The data derive from a study of immune characterization of retroperitoneal liposarcoma. This clonotype originated in a male donor with retroperitoneal liposarcoma. Sequencing was performed on tumor tissue. This chain connects TRBV7-6 to TRBJ2-1; D call uncertain. The J call may be wrong; the DNA end is better matched by TRBJ2-7. CDR3 sequence (DNA): TGTGCCACTACGTCCATCTACGAGCAGTACTTC. Translated: CATTSIYEQYF.